The clone carrying this TCR beta chain has only a few counts. Germline V gene data show CDR1 as MNHEY and CDR2 as SMNVEV (reference sequence). The CDR3 is 14 residues long. The J segment lost 3 bases and the V segment lost 5 bases, leaving 6 bases of the junction unmatched. In the source study's methods: Nucleated cell counts were estimated from reference gene primer amplification. Assay used: immunoSEQ multiplex PCR; TCRdb lists only in-frame clones, some missing. V and J calls and clone size come straight from that table; D and trimming were deduced from the DNA. This sample carries 50,000 to 75,000 clones, more than 60% of them seen once, and the ten largest clones take roughly a sixth. The data were taken from a study of blood T cell repertoires in COVID-19. Study as a whole: Specimens from acute and convalescent COVID-19 originated in the United States, Italy and Spain. T cells, B-cell-depleted T cells, or PBMCs supplied cDNA or gDNA.

The chain has TRBV27 and TRBJ2-7; TRBD2 matches 8 bases. The clonotype originates from a woman between 50 and 59 years old with active or convalescent COVID-19. Sequencing used peripheral blood. In nucleotides, the CDR3 is TGTGCCAGCAGTCCCGCACTAGCGGACTACGAGCAGTACTTC. It encodes CASSPALADYEQYF.